This T cell receptor (beta chain) comes out of a study of T cell repertoires in cytomegalovirus infection. Across the study: Signatures in public TCR beta sequences pointed to both CMV infection and matching HLA type.

This clonotype has only a few counts. Antigen unknown. One entry per CDR3 protein, called by TCRdb with MiXCR from the reads. The sample yields about 460,000 distinct CDR3 sequences, 11% seen once. Findings of the study overall: Cumulative frequency of public TCR beta families picked out carriers of CMV plus the relevant HLA. CMV-specific TCR beta clonotypes restricted by HLA-C were the ones dominating the ex vivo response.

The CDR3 is 14 amino acids. V dropped 8 bases and J dropped 8; count of bases not matched to a gene: 12. Germline V gives CDR1 MDHEN, CDR2 SYDVKM. V usage is TRBV28 and J usage is TRBJ1-2, with 9 bases aligning to TRBD1. The sequencing input was PBMCs. This TCR derives from a human donor in good health (CMV status not recorded). Some clones in this sample may be carry-over from other donors' samples. The CDR3 DNA reads TGTGCCAGCGGAGGCCCGGGACAGGGCGGCGGCTACACCTTC. This codes for CASGGPGQGGGYTF.